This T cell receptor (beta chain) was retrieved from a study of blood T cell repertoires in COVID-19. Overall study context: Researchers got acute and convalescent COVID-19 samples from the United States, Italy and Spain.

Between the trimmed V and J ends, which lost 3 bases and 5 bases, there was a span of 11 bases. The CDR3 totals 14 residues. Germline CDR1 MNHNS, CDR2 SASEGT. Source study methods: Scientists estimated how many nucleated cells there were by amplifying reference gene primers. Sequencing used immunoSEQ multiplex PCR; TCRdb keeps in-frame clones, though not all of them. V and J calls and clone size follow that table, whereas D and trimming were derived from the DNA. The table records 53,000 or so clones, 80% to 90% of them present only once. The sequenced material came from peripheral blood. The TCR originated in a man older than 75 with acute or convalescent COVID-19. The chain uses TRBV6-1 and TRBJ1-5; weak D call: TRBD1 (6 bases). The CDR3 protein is CASSDGTLDQPQHF. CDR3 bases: TGTGCCAGCAGTGATGGGACACTAGATCAGCCCCAGCATTTT.